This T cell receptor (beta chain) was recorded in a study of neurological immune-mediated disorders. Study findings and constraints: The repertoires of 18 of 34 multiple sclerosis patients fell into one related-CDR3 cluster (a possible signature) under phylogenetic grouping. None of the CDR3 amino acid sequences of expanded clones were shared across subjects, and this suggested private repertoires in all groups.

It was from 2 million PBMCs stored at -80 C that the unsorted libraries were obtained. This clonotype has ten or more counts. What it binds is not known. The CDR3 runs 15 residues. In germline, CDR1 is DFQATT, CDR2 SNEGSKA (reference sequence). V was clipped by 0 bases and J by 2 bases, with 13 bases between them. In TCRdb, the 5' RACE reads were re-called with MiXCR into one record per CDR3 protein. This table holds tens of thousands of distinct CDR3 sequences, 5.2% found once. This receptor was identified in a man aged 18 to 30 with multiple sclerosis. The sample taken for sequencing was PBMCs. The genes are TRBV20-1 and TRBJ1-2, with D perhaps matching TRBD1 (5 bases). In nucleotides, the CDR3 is TGCAGTGCTAGAGATTTTACCCGGGGGAACTATGGCTACACCTTC. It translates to CSARDFTRGNYGYTF.